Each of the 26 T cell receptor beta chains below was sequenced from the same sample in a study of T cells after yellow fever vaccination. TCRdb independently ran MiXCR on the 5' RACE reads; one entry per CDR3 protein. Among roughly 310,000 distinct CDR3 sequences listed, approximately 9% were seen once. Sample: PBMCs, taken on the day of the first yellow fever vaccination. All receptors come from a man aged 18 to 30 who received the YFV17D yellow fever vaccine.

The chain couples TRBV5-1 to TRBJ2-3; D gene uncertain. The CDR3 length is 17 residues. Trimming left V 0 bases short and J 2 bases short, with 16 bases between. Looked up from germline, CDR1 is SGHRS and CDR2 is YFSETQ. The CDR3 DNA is TGCGCCAGCAGCTTGGTAGTTAGCCTAACCTCCACAGATACGCAGTATTTT. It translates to CASSLVVSLTSTDTQYF.

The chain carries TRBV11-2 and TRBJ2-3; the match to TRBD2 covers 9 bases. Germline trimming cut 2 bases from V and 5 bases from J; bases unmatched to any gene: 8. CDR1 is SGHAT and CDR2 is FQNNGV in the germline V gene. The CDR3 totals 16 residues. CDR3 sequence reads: CASSLFAGGPGDTQYF. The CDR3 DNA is TGTGCCAGCAGCTTATTCGCGGGGGGGCCCGGAGATACGCAGTATTTT.

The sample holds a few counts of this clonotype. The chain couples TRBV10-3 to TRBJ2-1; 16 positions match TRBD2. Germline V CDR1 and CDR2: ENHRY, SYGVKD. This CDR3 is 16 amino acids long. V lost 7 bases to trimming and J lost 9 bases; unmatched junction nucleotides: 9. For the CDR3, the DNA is TGTGCCATCACTGGGACTAGCGGGGGGGCCGTAAGTGAGCAGTTCTTC. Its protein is CAITGTSGGAVSEQFF.

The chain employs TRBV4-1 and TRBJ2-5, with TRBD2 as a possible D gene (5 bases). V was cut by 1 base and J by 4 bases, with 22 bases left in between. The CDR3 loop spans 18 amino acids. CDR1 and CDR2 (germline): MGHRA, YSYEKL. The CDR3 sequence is CASSQGTFTGSLGETQYF. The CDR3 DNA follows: TGCGCCAGCAGCCAAGGAACGTTTACGGGATCCCTGGGAGAGACCCAGTACTTC.

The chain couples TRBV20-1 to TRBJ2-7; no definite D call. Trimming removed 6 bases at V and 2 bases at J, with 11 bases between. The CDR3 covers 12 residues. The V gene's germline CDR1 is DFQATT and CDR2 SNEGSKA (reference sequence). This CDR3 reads CSALRPPYEQYV. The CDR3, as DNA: TGCAGTGCGCTAAGGCCTCCCTACGAGCAGTACGTC.

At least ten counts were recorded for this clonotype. The CDR3 is CASSLQYNEQFF. The DNA for the CDR3 is TGTGCCAGCAGTTTACAATACAATGAGCAGTTCTTC. The V and J genes are TRBV2 and TRBJ2-1; no clear D gene. The CDR3 loop spans 12 amino acids. V was trimmed by 5 bases and J by 4 bases, leaving 6 bases between them. Looked up from germline, CDR1 is SNHLY and CDR2 is FYNNEI.

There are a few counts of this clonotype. The CDR3 is CASSLESGRQPQHF. CDR3 DNA: TGTGCCAGCAGCCTCGAATCCGGGCGTCAGCCCCAGCATTTT. The chain carries TRBV6-1 and TRBJ1-5; D is ambiguous. Trimming cost V 6 bases and J 6 bases, with 15 bases left between them. CDR1 is MNHNS, CDR2 SASEGT, per germline. This CDR3 has 14 residues.

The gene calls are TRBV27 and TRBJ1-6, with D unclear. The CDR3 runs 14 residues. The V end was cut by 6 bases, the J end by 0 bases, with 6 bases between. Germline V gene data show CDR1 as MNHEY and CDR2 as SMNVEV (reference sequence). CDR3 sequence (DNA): TGTGCCAGCAGCCGGGACTCCTATAATTCACCCCTCCACTTT. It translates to CASSRDSYNSPLHF.

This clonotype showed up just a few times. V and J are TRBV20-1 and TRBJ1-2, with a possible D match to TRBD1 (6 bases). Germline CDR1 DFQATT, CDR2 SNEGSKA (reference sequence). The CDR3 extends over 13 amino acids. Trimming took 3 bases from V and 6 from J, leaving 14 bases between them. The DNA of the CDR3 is TGCAGTGCTAGGGGGGGGGCGAGGGATGGCTACACCTTC. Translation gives CSARGGARDGYTF.

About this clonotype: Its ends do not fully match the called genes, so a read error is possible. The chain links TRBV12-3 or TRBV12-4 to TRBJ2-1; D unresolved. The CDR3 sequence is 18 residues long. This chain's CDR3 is CTSQRPRHSLSIYNEQFF. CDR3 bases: TGTACCAGTCAAAGGCCCCGGCACAGCCTGTCAATCTACAATGAGCAGTTCTTC.

CDR3 nucleotides: TGTGCCAGCAGAGGAAGATTCACCGGGGAGCTGTTTTTT. Translated, it gives CASRGRFTGELFF. The V and J genes are TRBV27 and TRBJ2-2; unclear D gene. The V gene's germline CDR1 is MNHEY and CDR2 SMNVEV (reference sequence). This CDR3 spans 13 amino acids. V was trimmed by 6 bases and J by 4 bases, leaving 9 bases between them.

CDR3 sequence: CASSYGRYGYTF. The CDR3, as DNA: TGTGCCAGCAGTTATGGAAGATATGGCTACACCTTC. V is TRBV12-3 or TRBV12-4 and J is TRBJ1-2; D is unclear. The length of the CDR3 is 12 residues. The germline V and J ends were trimmed by 4 bases and 5 bases, with 8 bases remaining between them.

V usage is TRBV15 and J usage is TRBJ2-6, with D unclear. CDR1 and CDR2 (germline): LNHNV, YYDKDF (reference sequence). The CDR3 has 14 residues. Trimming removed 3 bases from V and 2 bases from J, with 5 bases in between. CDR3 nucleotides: TGTGCCACCAGCAGGGGTGCTGGGGCCAACGTCCTGACTTTC. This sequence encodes CATSRGAGANVLTF.

DNA for the CDR3: TGTGCCAGCAGCTTACCAGCCAAAAACATTCAGTACTTC. Translation gives CASSLPAKNIQYF. The V and J genes are TRBV7-2 and TRBJ2-4; D uncertain. The germline V and J ends were trimmed by 2 bases and 0 bases, with 2 bases remaining between them. The CDR3 totals 13 residues. CDR1 SGHTA and CDR2 FQGNSA come from the germline V gene.

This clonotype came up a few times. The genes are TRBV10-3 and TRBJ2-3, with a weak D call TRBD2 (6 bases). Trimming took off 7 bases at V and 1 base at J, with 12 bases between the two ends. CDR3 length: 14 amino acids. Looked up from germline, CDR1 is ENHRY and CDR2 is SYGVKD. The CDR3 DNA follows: TGTGCCATCAACCCGGGACTTGGCACAGATACGCAGTATTTT. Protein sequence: CAINPGLGTDTQYF.

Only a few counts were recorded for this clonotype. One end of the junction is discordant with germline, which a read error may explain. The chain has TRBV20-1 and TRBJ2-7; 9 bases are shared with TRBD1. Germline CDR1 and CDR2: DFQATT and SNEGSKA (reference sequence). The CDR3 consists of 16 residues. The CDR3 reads CCASPPGTGKSYEQYF. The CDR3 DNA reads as TGCTGTGCTAGTCCCCCGGGGACAGGGAAAAGCTACGAGCAGTACTTC.

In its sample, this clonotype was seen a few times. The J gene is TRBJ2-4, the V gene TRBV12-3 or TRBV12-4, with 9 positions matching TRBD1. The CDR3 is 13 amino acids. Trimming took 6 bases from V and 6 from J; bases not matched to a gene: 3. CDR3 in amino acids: CASRETGGNIQYF. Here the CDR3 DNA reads TGTGCCAGCAGGGAGACAGGGGGAAACATTCAGTACTTC.

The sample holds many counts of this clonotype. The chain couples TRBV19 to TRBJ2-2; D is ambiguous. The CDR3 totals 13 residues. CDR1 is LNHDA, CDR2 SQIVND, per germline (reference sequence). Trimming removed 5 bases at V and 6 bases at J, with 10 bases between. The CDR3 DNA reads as TGTGCCAGTAGTGAAAGTAGGGCCGGGGAGCTGTTTTTT. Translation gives CASSESRAGELFF.

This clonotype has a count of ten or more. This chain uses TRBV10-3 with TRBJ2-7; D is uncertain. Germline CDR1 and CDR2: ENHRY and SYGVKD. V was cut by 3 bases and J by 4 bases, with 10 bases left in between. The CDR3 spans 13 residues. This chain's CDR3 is CAISDRPGYEQYV. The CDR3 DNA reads TGTGCCATCAGTGACCGTCCCGGATACGAGCAGTACGTC.

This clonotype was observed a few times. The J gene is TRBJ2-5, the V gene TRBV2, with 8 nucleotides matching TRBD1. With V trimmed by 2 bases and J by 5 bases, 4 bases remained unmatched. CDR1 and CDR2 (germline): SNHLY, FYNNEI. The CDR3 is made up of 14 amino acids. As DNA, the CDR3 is TGTGCCAGCAGTGAACAGGGGGCCGGGGAGACCCAGTACTTC. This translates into CASSEQGAGETQYF.

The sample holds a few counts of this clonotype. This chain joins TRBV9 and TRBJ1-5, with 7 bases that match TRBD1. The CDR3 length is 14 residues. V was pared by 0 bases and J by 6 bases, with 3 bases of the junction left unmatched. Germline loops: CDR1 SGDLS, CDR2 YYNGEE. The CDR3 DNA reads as TGTGCCAGCAGCGTAGAGGGGGCGGGTCAGCCCCAGCATTTT. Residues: CASSVEGAGQPQHF. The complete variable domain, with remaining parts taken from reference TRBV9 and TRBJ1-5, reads DSGVTQTPKHLITATGQRVTLRCSPRSGDLSVYWYQQSLDQGLQFLIQYYNGEERAKGNILERFSAQQFPDLHSELNLSSLELGDSALYFCASSVEGAGQPQHFGDGTRLSIL.

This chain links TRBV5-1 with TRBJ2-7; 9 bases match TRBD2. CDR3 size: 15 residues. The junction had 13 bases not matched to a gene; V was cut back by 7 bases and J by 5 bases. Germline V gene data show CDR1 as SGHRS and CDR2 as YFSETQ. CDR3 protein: CASSPEASGVHEQYF. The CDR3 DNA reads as TGCGCCAGCTCCCCCGAGGCTAGCGGGGTCCACGAGCAGTACTTC.

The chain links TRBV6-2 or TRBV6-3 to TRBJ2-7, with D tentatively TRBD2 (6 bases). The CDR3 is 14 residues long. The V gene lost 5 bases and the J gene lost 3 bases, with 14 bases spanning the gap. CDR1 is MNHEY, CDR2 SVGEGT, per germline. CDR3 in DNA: TGTGCCAGCAGTCGGCAGGGACTCTACTACGAGCAGTACGTC. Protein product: CASSRQGLYYEQYV.

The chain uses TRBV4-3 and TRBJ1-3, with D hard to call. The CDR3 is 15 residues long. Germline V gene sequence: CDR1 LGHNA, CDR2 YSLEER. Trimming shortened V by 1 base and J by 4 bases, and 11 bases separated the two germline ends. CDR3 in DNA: TGCGCCAGCAGCCAAGTCGGCGGAGGGGGAAACACCATATATTTT. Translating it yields CASSQVGGGGNTIYF.

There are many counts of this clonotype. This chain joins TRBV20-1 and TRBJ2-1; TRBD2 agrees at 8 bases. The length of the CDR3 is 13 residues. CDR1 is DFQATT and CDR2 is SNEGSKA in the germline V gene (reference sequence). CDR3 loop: CRVTSGSYNEQFF. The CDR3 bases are TGCAGAGTTACTAGCGGCTCCTACAATGAGCAGTTCTTC.

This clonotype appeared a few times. CDR3 nucleotide sequence: TGTGCCAGCAGTTCCTCATCCTCCAGGGGAGAGCAGTACTTC. Its translation is CASSSSSSRGEQYF. The rearrangement joins TRBV27 to TRBJ2-7, with D possibly being TRBD1 (6 bases). The CDR3 spans 14 residues. With 4 bases removed from V and 7 bases from J, the gap between germline ends came to 17 bases. Germline V lookup: CDR1 MNHEY, CDR2 SMNVEV (reference sequence).